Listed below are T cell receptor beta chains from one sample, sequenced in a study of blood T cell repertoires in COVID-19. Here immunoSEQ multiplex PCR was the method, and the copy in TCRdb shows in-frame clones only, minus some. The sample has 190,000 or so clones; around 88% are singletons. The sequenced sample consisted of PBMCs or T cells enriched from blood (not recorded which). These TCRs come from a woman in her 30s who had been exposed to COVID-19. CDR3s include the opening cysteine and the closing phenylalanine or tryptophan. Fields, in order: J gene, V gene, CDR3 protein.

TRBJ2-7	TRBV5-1	CASSLEVGDEQYF
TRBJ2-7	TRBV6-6	CASSYLGGASSYEQYF
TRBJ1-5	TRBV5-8	CASSLVEGYNQPQHF
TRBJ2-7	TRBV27	CASNPTTSGVYEQYF
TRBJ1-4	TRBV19	CASSTGQVLNEKLFF
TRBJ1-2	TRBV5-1	CASSPPGLSGYTF
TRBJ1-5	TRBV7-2	CASSLAEGVYQPQHF
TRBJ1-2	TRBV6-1	CASSERTGVHGYTF
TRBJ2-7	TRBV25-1	CASSDEGFDGGYEQYF
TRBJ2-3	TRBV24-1	CATTNGGLTDTQYF